This record looks at one T cell receptor (beta chain) sequence and its context. Its cognate antigen is unknown. These data originate in a study of cytomegalovirus exposure and HLA in healthy donors. The CDR3 spans 15 residues. Germline-derived CDR1 and CDR2 are MNHEY and SVGAGI. V trimming: 6 bases; J trimming: 1 base; junction bases outside the gene matches: 4. The study ran its PCR with 60 Vbeta and 13 Jbeta primers. Generated by immunoSEQ multiplex PCR, the TCRdb table keeps only in-frame clones and is missing some. This table holds 80,000 to 100,000 clones, 70% to 80% found once. Regarding the study as a whole: Further analysis was carried out later, and it showed several of the most significant clusters appearing linked to common viral pathogens. Near-uniform donor sequencing depth was presumed by presence/absence analyses. One cluster of highly shared sequence variants probably arose as a sequencing artifact.

This sequence was found in a man aged 18 to 29 in good health and CMV-seropositive. Source material: PBMCs. The chain joins TRBV6-5 to TRBJ1-5, with TRBD1 identical over 9 bases. This CDR3 reads CASREQGASNQPQHF. Written as DNA, the CDR3 is TGTGCCAGCAGAGAACAGGGGGCGAGCAATCAGCCCCAGCATTTT.